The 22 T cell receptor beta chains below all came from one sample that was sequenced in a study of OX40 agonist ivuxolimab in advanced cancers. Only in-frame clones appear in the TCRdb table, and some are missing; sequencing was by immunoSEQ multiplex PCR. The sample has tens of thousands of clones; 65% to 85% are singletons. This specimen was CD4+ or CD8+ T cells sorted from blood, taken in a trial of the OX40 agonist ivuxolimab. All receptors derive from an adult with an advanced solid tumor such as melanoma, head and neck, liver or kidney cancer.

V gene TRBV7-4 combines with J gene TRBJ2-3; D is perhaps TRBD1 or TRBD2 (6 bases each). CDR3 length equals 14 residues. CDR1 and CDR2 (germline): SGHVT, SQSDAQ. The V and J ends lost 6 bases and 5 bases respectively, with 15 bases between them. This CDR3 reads CASSPQGRLDTQYF. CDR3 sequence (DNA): TGTGCCAGCAGTCCTCAGGGGAGGTTAGATACGCAGTATTTT.

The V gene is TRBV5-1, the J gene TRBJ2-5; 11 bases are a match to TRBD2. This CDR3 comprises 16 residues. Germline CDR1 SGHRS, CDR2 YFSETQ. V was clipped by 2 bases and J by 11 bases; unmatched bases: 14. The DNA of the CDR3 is TGCGCCAGCAGCTTTGGTCCGGGACTAGCGGTGAGGGAGCAGTACTTC. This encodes CASSFGPGLAVREQYF.

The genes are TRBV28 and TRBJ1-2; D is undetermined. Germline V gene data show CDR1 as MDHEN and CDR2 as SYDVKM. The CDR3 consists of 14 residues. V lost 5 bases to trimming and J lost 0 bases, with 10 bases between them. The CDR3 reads CASSPPPPNYGYTF. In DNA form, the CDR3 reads TGTGCCAGCAGTCCCCCCCCTCCTAACTATGGCTACACCTTC.

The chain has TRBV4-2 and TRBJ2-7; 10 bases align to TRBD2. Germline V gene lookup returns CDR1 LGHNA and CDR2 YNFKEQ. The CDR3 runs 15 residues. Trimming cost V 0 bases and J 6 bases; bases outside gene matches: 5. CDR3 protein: CASSQDTAGGTEQYF. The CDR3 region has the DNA TGTGCCAGCAGCCAAGACACAGCGGGAGGGACCGAGCAGTACTTC.

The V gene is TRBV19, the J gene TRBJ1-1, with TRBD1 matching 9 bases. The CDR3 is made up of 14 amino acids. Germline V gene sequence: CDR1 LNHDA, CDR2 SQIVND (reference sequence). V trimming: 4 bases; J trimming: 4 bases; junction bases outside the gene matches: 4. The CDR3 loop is CASSTMTGGTEAFF. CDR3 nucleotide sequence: TGTGCCAGTAGTACCATGACAGGGGGCACTGAAGCTTTCTTT.

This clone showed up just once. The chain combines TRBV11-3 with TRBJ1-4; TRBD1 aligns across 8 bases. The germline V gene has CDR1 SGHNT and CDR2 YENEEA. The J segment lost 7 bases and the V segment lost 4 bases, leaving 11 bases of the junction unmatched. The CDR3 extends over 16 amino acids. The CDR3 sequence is CASSSWVQGAGEKLFF. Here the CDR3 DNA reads TGTGCCAGCAGCTCCTGGGTGCAGGGGGCAGGTGAAAAACTGTTTTTT.

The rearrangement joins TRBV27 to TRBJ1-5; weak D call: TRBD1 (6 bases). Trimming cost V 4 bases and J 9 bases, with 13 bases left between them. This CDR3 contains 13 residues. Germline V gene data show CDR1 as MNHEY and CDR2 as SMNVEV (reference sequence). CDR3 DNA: TGTGCCAGCAGTTGGACAGCCTCGGGGCCCCAGCATTTT. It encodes CASSWTASGPQHF.

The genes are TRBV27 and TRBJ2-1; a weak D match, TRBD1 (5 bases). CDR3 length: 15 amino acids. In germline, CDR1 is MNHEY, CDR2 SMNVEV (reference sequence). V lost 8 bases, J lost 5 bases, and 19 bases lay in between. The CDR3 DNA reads TGTGCCAGCGGCTTTGGGGCCCAAGGTGACAATGAGCAGTTCTTC. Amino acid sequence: CASGFGAQGDNEQFF.

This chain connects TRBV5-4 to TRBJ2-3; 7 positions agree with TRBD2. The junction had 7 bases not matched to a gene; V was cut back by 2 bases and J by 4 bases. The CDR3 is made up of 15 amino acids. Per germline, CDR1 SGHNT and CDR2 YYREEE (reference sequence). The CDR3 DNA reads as TGTGCCAGCAGCTTTCGGGGGGTGGTGGCAGATACGCAGTATTTT. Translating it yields CASSFRGVVADTQYF.

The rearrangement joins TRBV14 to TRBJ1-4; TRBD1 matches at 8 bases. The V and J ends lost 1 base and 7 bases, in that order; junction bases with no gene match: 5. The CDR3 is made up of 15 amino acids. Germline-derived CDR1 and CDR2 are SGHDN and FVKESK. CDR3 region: CASSQAAGGREKLFF. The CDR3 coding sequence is TGTGCCAGCAGCCAAGCGGCAGGGGGCCGTGAAAAACTGTTTTTT.

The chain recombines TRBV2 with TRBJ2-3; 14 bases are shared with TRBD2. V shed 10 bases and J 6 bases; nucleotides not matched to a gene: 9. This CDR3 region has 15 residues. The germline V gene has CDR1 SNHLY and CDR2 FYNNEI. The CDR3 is CATLTRLAGGDTQYF. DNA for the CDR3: TGTGCCACTCTTACCCGACTAGCGGGAGGGGATACGCAGTATTTT.

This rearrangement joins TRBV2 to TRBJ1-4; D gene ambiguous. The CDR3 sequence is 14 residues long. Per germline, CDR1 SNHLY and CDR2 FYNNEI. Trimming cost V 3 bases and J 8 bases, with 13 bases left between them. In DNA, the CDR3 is TGTGCCAGCAGTGACGCCGGGGTACGGGAAAAACTGTTTTTT. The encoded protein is CASSDAGVREKLFF.

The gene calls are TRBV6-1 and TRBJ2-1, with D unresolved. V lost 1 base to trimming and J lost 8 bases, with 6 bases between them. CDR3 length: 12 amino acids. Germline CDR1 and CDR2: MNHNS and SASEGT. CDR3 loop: CASSEGLDEQFF. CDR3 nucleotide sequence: TGTGCCAGCAGTGAAGGGTTGGATGAGCAGTTCTTC.

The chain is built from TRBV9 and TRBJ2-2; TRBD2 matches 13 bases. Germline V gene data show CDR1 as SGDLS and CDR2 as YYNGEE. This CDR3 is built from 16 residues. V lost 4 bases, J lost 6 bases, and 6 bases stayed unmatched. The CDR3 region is CASSPRTSGSSGELFF. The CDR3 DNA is TGTGCCAGCAGCCCCCGGACTAGCGGGAGTTCCGGGGAGCTGTTTTTT.

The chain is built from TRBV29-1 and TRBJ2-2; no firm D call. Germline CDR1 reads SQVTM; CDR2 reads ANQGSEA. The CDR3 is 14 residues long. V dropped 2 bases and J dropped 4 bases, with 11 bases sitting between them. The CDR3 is CSVEPGTGTGELFF. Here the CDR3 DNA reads TGCAGCGTTGAACCAGGCACGGGCACCGGGGAGCTGTTTTTT.

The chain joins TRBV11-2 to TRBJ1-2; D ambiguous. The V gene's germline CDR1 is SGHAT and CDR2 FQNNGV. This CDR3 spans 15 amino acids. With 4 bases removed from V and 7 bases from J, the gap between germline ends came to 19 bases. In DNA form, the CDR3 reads TGTGCCAGCAGCTCCCAAACGGGGATGTACTGTGGCTACACCTTC. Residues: CASSSQTGMYCGYTF.

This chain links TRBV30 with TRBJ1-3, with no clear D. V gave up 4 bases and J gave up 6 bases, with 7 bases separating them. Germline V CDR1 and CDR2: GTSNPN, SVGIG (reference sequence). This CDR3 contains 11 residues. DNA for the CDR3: TGTGCCTGGAACCTCCAAAACACCATATATTTT. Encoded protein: CAWNLQNTIYF.

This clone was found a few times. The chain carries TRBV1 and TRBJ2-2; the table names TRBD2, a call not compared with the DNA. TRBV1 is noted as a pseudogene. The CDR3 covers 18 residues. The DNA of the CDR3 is TGCACCAGCAGCCAGCCGGGACTAGCGGGAGGGACCACCGGGGAGCTGTTTTTT. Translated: CTSSQPGLAGGTTGELFF.

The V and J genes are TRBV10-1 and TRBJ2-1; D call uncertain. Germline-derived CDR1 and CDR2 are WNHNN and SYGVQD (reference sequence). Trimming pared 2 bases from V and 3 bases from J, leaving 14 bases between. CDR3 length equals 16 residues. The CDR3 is CASSEKPERCYNEQFF. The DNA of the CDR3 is TGCGCCAGCAGTGAGAAGCCGGAAAGGTGCTACAATGAGCAGTTCTTC.

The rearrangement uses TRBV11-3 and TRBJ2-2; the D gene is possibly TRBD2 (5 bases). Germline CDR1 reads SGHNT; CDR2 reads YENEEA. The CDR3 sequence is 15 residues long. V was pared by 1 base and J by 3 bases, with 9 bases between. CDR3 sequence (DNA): TGTGCCAGCAGCTTAGCGGGAAGGGACACCGGGGAGCTGTTTTTT. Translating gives CASSLAGRDTGELFF. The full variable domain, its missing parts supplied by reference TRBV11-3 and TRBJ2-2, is EAGVVQSPRYKIIEKKQPVAFWCNPISGHNTLYWYLQNLGQGPELLIRYENEEAVDDSQLPKDRFSAERLKGVDSTLKIQPAELGDSAVYLCASSLAGRDTGELFFGEGSRLTVL.

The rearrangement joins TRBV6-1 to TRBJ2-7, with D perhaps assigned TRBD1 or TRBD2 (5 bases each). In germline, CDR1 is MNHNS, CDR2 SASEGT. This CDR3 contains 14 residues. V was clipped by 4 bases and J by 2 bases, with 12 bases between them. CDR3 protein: CASSARTLAYEQYF. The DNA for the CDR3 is TGTGCCAGCAGTGCTCGGACACTAGCCTACGAGCAGTACTTC.

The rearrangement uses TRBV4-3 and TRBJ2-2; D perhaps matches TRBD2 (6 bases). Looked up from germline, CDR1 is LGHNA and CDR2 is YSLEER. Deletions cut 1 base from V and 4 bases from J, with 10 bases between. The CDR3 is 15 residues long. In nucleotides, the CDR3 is TGCGCCAGCAGCCAAGCGGAGGGGATCACCGGGGAGCTGTTTTTT. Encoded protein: CASSQAEGITGELFF.